This T cell receptor beta chain originates from a study of post-analysis software for immune sequencing data. Study in general: Both relapsing-remitting and secondary progressive multiple sclerosis featured among the disease courses, as did progressive-relapsing multiple sclerosis. Broader study findings: Same-batch preparations were strongly co-clustered by F measure. Patients carried roughly five TRBV segments more frequently than controls did, and TRBV5-6, TRBV5-1 and TRBV20-1 were among them. Multiple sclerosis patients had significantly lower normalized Chao1 diversity than controls.

Each TCR beta cDNA library carried unique molecular identifiers. Around 460,000 cDNA molecules came from roughly 0.93 to 9.6 million T cells. TCRdb re-analysed the PCR reads in MiXCR, keeping a single row per CDR3 protein. The repertoire includes roughly 600,000 distinct CDR3 sequences, about 40% of them detected once, and 1.5% to 2% sits in the top ten. In regard to this clonotype: Its antigen is unidentified.

The CDR3 contains 12 residues. Germline V gene lookup returns CDR1 SGHRS and CDR2 YFSETQ. V was pared by 1 base and J by 8 bases, with 9 bases between. This sequence originates from a girl between 5 and 17 years old with multiple sclerosis. The sample was blood. This chain connects TRBV5-1 to TRBJ1-1; the D is unclear. The CDR3 region is CASSLSRGEAFF. CDR3 coding DNA: TGCGCCAGCAGCTTGTCACGAGGGGAAGCTTTCTTT.